The rows below give T cell receptor beta chains drawn from one sample of a study of metastatic and nonmetastatic thyroid tumors. TCRdb reprocessed the PCR reads via MiXCR. Here the sample spans about 25,000 clones, 10% to 15% being singletons. Sequencing used blood. Every receptor here comes from a female donor with papillary thyroid cancer or a benign thyroid nodule (not recorded which). Some clones in this sample may be carry-over from other donors' samples. Each CDR3 is given with its conserved first and last residue. D genes are given only for firm matches. A clone size is listed for some rows: how often the clone was seen (once, few, many), or a class if it is expanded.

j_gene,abundance,d_gene,v_gene,CDR3aa,CDR3nt
TRBJ2-7,.,.,TRBV7-2,CASSSTGYNYEQYF,TGTGCCAGCAGTTCAACAGGGTACAACTACGAGCAGTACTTC
TRBJ1-5,few,.,TRBV3-1,CASSQSETGNQPQHF,TGTGCCAGCAGCCAATCCGAGACAGGAAATCAGCCCCAGCATTTT
TRBJ1-3,many,.,TRBV3-1,CASSQAGSGNTIYF,TGTGCCAGCAGCCAAGCGGGGTCTGGAAACACCATATATTTT
TRBJ2-3,many,.,TRBV5-1,CASSYGLYTDTQYF,TGCGCCAGCAGCTACGGACTTTACACAGATACGCAGTATTTT
TRBJ2-5,many,TRBD1,TRBV12-3/TRBV12-4,CASSEHYRGRETQYF,TGTGCCAGCAGTGAGCACTACAGGGGAAGGGAGACCCAGTACTTC
TRBJ1-3,many,.,TRBV19,CASTTPNGNTIYF,TGTGCCAGTACCACGCCCAATGGGAACACCATATATTTT
TRBJ2-3,many,.,TRBV2,CASSEAGDADTQYF,TGTGCCAGCAGTGAAGCGGGAGATGCAGATACGCAGTATTTT
TRBJ2-4,many,.,TRBV6-1,CASSPGQIAKNIQYF,TGTGCCAGCAGTCCGGGACAAATAGCCAAAAACATTCAGTACTTC
TRBJ2-7,few,.,TRBV6-5,CASRLDPLREQYF,TGTGCCAGCAGGTTAGACCCACTCCGGGAGCAGTACTTC
TRBJ1-5,.,.,TRBV20-1,CSAYGNSNQPQHF,TGCAGTGCCTATGGGAATAGCAATCAGCCCCAGCATTTT
TRBJ2-7,many,TRBD2,TRBV18,CASSPGLATTYEQYF,TGTGCCAGCTCACCGGGACTAGCGACCACCTACGAGCAGTACTTC
TRBJ2-1,medium-sized,.,TRBV6-6,CASSYSGGSGSSYNEQFF,TGTGCCAGCAGTTACTCCGGGGGCTCCGGAAGCTCCTACAATGAGCAGTTCTTC
TRBJ1-2,many,.,TRBV3-1,CASSQDRKVYGYTF,TGTGCCAGCAGCCAAGATAGGAAGGTCTATGGCTACACCTTC
TRBJ1-3,many,.,TRBV12-3/TRBV12-4,CASSRSPPNPGNTIYF,TGTGCCAGCAGCCGATCCCCACCTAATCCCGGAAACACCATATATTTT
TRBJ2-7,many,TRBD1,TRBV28,CASSFVDRGVDEQYF,TGTGCCAGCAGTTTCGTCGACAGGGGCGTCGACGAGCAGTACTTC
TRBJ1-4,.,.,TRBV4-3,CASCRLGATNEKLFF,TGCGCCAGCTGCCGTTTGGGCGCAACTAATGAAAAACTGTTTTTT
TRBJ1-4,many,TRBD1,TRBV27,CASSPTGDEKLFF,TGTGCCAGCAGCCCTACAGGGGATGAAAAACTGTTTTTT
TRBJ1-1,many,.,TRBV6-1,CASSPRFPSRDTEAFF,TGTGCCAGCAGTCCTCGCTTCCCGTCCCGGGACACTGAAGCTTTCTTT
TRBJ2-5,many,.,TRBV12-3/TRBV12-4,CASKTGGGETQYF,TGTGCCAGCAAAACGGGTGGAGGGGAGACCCAGTACTTC
TRBJ2-2,many,.,TRBV28,CASYHNRGGPGELFF,TGTGCCAGCTATCACAACAGGGGGGGGCCCGGGGAGCTGTTTTTT
TRBJ2-2,many,TRBD1,TRBV7-8,CASSLVKGATGELFF,TGTGCCAGCAGCTTAGTCAAGGGGGCCACCGGGGAGCTGTTTTTT
TRBJ1-1,.,TRBD1,TRBV15,CAASRQPRTGWDTEAFF,TGTGCCGCCAGCCGGCAACCACGGACAGGGTGGGACACTGAAGCTTTCTTT
TRBJ1-4,many,TRBD1,TRBV12-3/TRBV12-4,CASSSRQGVEKLFF,TGTGCCAGCAGTTCGAGGCAGGGGGTCGAAAAACTGTTTTTT
TRBJ1-2,many,.,TRBV7-2,CASSFLPQGNYGYTF,TGTGCCAGCAGCTTTCTCCCCCAAGGAAACTATGGCTACACCTTC
TRBJ2-3,many,TRBD2,TRBV5-1,CASSLGAGGGDTQYF,TGCGCCAGCAGCTTAGGAGCGGGAGGGGGAGATACGCAGTATTTT
TRBJ2-7,.,TRBD2,TRBV7-8,CASSLLAGSYEQYF,TGTGCCAGCAGCTTACTAGCGGGCTCCTACGAGCAGTACTTC
TRBJ2-5,many,.,TRBV11-1,CASSSQPTIQETQYF,TGTGCCAGCAGCTCTCAACCGACCATCCAAGAGACCCAGTACTTC
TRBJ2-2,.,TRBD1,TRBV5-1,CASHQGARNTGELFF,TGCGCCAGCCACCAGGGGGCCCGGAACACCGGGGAGCTGTTTTTT
TRBJ1-1,many,.,TRBV5-6,CASSLRFSSTEAFF,TGTGCCAGCAGCTTGCGGTTCTCGTCCACTGAAGCTTTCTTT